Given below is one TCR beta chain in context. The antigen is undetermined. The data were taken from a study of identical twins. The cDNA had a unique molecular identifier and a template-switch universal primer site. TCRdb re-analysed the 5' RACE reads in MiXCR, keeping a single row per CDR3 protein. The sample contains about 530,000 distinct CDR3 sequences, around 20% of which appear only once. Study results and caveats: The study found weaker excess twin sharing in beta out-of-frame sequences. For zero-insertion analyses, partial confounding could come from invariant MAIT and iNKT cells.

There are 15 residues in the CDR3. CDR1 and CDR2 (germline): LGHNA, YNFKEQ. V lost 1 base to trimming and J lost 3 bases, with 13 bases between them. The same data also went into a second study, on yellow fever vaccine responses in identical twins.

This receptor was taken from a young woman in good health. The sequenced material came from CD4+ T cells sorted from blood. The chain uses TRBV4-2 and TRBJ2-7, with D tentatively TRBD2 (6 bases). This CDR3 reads CASSQGSGGRYEQYF. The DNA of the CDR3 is TGTGCCAGCAGCCAAGGTTCCGGGGGACGCTACGAGCAGTACTTC.